Below are 17 T cell receptor beta chains sequenced from a single sample in a study of blood T cell repertoires in COVID-19. Produced via immunoSEQ multiplex PCR; TCRdb's table is partial and in-frame only. This table has 100,000 or so clones, around 86% appearing once. The sequenced sample consisted of peripheral blood. These receptors came from a man aged 45 to 65 with active or convalescent COVID-19.

V usage is TRBV27 and J usage is TRBJ2-1; the match to TRBD2 covers 7 bases. After removal of 0 bases from V and 0 bases from J, the junction contained 5 bases not matched to a gene. The germline V gene encodes CDR1 MNHEY and CDR2 SMNVEV (reference sequence). CDR3 size: 17 residues. The CDR3 DNA reads TGTGCCAGCAGTTTATCATTTGCGGGGGTCTCCTACAATGAGCAGTTCTTC. This encodes CASSLSFAGVSYNEQFF.

CDR3 amino acids: CASSLEQYSYEQYF. The CDR3 nucleotides are TGTGCCAGCAGCTTAGAACAGTACTCCTACGAGCAGTACTTC. The chain links TRBV11-2 to TRBJ2-7; no firm D call. In germline, CDR1 is SGHAT, CDR2 FQNNGV. The V and J ends lost 0 bases and 0 bases respectively, with 6 bases between them. The CDR3 has 14 residues.

The chain couples TRBV7-2 to TRBJ2-5; 8 bases agree with TRBD1. Trimming at V came to 4 bases and at J to 4 bases, leaving 2 bases not matched to a gene. Per the germline V gene, CDR1 is SGHTA and CDR2 is FQGNSA. The CDR3 consists of 13 residues. The CDR3 sequence: CASSSGTGETQYF. The CDR3 DNA is TGTGCCAGCAGCTCAGGGACAGGAGAGACCCAGTACTTC.

This clone has a single count. The gene calls are TRBV2 and TRBJ1-1, with D tentatively TRBD1 (6 bases). Germline V gene sequence: CDR1 SNHLY, CDR2 FYNNEI. There are 14 residues in the CDR3. V was pared by 6 bases and J by 0 bases, with 11 bases between. The CDR3 bases are TGTGCCAGCAGCCTACAGGGCATGAACACTGAAGCTTTCTTT. This codes for CASSLQGMNTEAFF. The variable domain in full, with the rest retrieved from reference TRBV2 and TRBJ1-1, is EPEVTQTPSHQVTQMGQEVILRCVPISNHLYFYWYRQILGQKVEFLVSFYNNEISEKSEIFDDQFSVERPDGSNFTLKIRSTKLEDSAMYFCASSLQGMNTEAFFGQGTRLTVV.

The V gene is TRBV7-6, the J gene TRBJ2-1; 12 bases line up with TRBD2. Germline loops: CDR1 SGHVS, CDR2 FNYEAQ. Unmatched junction bases numbered 4, after V lost 0 bases and J lost 7 bases. CDR3 length: 16 amino acids. Here the CDR3 DNA reads TGTGCCAGCAGCTTAGCCCTAGCGGGGGGGCAAAATGAGCAGTTCTTC. Its translation: CASSLALAGGQNEQFF.

The chain links TRBV11-2 to TRBJ2-7; the D is unclear. Germline-derived CDR1 and CDR2 are SGHAT and FQNNGV. V lost 4 bases and J 0 bases, leaving 10 bases between the germline ends. The CDR3 is 14 amino acids. CDR3 in amino acids: CASSSLTGSYEQYF. The CDR3 DNA reads as TGTGCCAGCAGCTCGCTGACGGGCTCCTACGAGCAGTACTTC.

This clone was counted once. The sample has other DNA sequences that encode this CDR3 too. The CDR3 nucleotides are TGTGCCAGCAGCCCCGGACAGGGGAACACTGAAGCTTTCTTT. Amino acids: CASSPGQGNTEAFF. V usage is TRBV11-2 and J usage is TRBJ1-1; TRBD1 matches 8 bases. Looked up from germline, CDR1 is SGHAT and CDR2 is FQNNGV. CDR3 size: 14 residues. V shed 5 bases, J shed 1 base, and the junction held 3 bases outside the gene matches.

This clone was picked up a small number of times. The chain employs TRBV25-1 and TRBJ2-3, with TRBD2 as a possible D gene (5 bases). Germline-derived CDR1 and CDR2 are MGHDK and SYGVNS. This CDR3 has 13 amino acids. Trimming took off 5 bases at V and 1 base at J, with 7 bases between the two ends. CDR3 nucleotides: TGTGCCAGCAGTTTCGGGGGCACAGATACGCAGTATTTT. Protein product: CASSFGGTDTQYF.

This sequence joins TRBV10-3 and TRBJ2-7; 8 nucleotides match TRBD1. This CDR3 region has 13 residues. Per the germline V gene, CDR1 is ENHRY and CDR2 is SYGVKD. J was trimmed by 4 bases and V by 7 bases; bases with no gene match: 6. Written as DNA, the CDR3 is TGTGCCATCATGGGCAGGGGGCTGTACGAGCAGTACTTC. Its translation: CAIMGRGLYEQYF.

The J gene is TRBJ1-1, the V gene TRBV7-2, with 8 bases identical to TRBD1. This CDR3 has 15 amino acids. V shed 5 bases, J shed 4 bases, and the junction held 9 bases outside the gene matches. The germline V gene encodes CDR1 SGHTA and CDR2 FQGNSA. Here the CDR3 reads CASSPFQGATTEAFF. CDR3 nucleotide sequence: TGTGCCAGCAGCCCTTTCCAGGGGGCGACCACTGAAGCTTTCTTT.

This sequence joins TRBV27 and TRBJ2-3; D may be TRBD2 (6 bases). Trimming pared 8 bases from V and 5 bases from J, leaving 17 bases between. The CDR3 totals 14 residues. Germline V CDR1 and CDR2: MNHEY, SMNVEV (reference sequence). The CDR3 is CASSTSFAGDTQYF. Here the CDR3 DNA reads TGTGCCAGCTCGACTAGTTTTGCTGGAGATACGCAGTATTTT.

The CDR3 bases are TGTGCCAGCTCCCCCGGGACAGATCCTTCACCCCTCCACTTT. Its protein is CASSPGTDPSPLHF. The chain is built from TRBV18 and TRBJ1-6; 7 positions match TRBD1. This CDR3 region has 14 residues. J gave up 9 bases and V 6 bases, and 8 bases lay outside the gene matches. The germline V gene has CDR1 KGHSH and CDR2 LQKENI.

The rearrangement uses TRBV15 and TRBJ2-7, with D perhaps matching TRBD1 (5 bases). V was pared by 0 bases and J by 0 bases, with 18 bases between. The CDR3 sequence is 18 residues long. Per the germline V gene, CDR1 is LNHNV and CDR2 is YYDKDF (reference sequence). The CDR3 loop is CATSRDRRLQASSYEQYV. The CDR3 DNA reads as TGTGCCACCAGCAGAGATCGGCGGTTACAGGCGAGCTCCTACGAGCAGTACGTC.

V and J are TRBV6-2 or TRBV6-3 and TRBJ1-1; 11 nucleotides align to TRBD1. The V and J ends lost 6 bases and 4 bases, in that order; junction bases with no gene match: 10. CDR1 is MNHEY and CDR2 is SVGEGT in the germline V gene. This CDR3 has 16 amino acids. CDR3 in DNA: TGTGCCAGCAGCCCTTTCACCGGGACAGGGGGCACTGAAGCTTTCTTT. Translating it yields CASSPFTGTGGTEAFF.

This chain connects TRBV14 to TRBJ1-2; no clear D gene. Between the trimmed V and J ends, which lost 3 bases and 5 bases, there was a span of 19 bases. This CDR3 has 16 amino acids. In germline, CDR1 is SGHDN, CDR2 FVKESK. The CDR3 region has the DNA TGTGCCAGCAGCCATCTTGGTGGTCTTGGAGCGTATGGCTACACCTTC. Its translation: CASSHLGGLGAYGYTF. Complete variable domain (other parts from reference TRBV14 and TRBJ1-2): EAGVTQFPSHSVIEKGQTVTLRCDPISGHDNLYWYRRVMGKEIKFLLHFVKESKQDESGMPNNRFLAERTGGTYSTLKVQPAELEDSGVYFCASSHLGGLGAYGYTFGSGTRLTVV.

The rearrangement uses TRBV28 and TRBJ2-7; D unresolved. Trimming cost V 10 bases and J 0 bases, with 4 bases left between them. The CDR3 length is 10 residues. Looked up from germline, CDR1 is MDHEN and CDR2 is SYDVKM. The CDR3 DNA reads as TGTGCCACCGGCTCCTACGAGCAGTACTTC. Protein sequence: CATGSYEQYF.

V is TRBV2 and J is TRBJ1-2; 8 nucleotides agree with TRBD1. The CDR3 covers 15 residues. The V gene end was trimmed by 3 bases and the J gene end by 4 bases; junction bases not matched to a gene: 7. Per the germline V gene, CDR1 is SNHLY and CDR2 is FYNNEI. In DNA form, the CDR3 reads TGTGCCAGCAGTGATTGGCAGGGGGCTGGCTATGGCTACACCTTC. It encodes CASSDWQGAGYGYTF.